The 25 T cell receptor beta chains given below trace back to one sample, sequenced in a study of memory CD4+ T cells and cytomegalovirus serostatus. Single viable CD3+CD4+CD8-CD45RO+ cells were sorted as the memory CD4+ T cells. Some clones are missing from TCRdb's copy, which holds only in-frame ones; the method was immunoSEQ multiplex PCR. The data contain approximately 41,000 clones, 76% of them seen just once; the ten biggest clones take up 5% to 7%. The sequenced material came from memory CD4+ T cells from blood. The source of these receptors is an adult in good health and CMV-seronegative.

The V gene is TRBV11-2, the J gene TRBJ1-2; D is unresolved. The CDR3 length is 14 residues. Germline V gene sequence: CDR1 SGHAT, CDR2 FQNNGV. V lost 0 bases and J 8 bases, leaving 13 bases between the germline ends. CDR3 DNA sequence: TGTGCCAGCAGCTTAGAGGTCAACTCGGGGGGCTACACCTTC. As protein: CASSLEVNSGGYTF.

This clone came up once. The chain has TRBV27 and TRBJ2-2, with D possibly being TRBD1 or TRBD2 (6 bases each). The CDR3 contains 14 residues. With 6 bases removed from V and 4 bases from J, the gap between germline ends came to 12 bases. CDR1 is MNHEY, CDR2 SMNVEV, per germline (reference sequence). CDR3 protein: CASRRGTTTGELFF. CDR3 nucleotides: TGTGCCAGCAGGCGCGGGACAACCACCGGGGAGCTGTTTTTT.

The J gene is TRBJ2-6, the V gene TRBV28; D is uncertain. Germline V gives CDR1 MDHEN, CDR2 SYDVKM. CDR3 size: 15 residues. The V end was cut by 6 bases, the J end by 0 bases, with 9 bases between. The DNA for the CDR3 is TGTGCCAGCAGAGGACGGCACTCTGGGGCCAACGTCCTGACTTTC. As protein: CASRGRHSGANVLTF. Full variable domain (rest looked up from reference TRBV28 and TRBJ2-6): DVKVTQSSRYLVKRTGEKVFLECVQDMDHENMFWYRQDPGLGLRLIYFSYDVKMKEKGDIPEGYSVSREKKERFSLILESASTNQTSMYLCASRGRHSGANVLTFGAGSRLTVL.

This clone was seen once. The chain's CDR3 is CASSFGQSYTDTQYF. The CDR3 DNA reads TGTGCCAGCAGCTTCGGACAGTCGTATACAGATACGCAGTATTTT. V gene TRBV7-2 combines with J gene TRBJ2-3; D might be TRBD1 (6 bases). Germline CDR1 and CDR2: SGHTA and FQGNSA. This CDR3 comprises 15 residues. Trimming left V 3 bases short and J 3 bases short, with 13 bases between.

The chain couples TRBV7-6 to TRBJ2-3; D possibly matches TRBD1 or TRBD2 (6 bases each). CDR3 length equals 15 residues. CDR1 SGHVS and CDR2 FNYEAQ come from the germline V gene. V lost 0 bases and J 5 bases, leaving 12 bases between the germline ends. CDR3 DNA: TGTGCCAGCAGCTTAGCGGGGCGGGACAAAGATACGCAGTATTTT. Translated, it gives CASSLAGRDKDTQYF. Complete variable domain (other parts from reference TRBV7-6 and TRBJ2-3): GAGVSQSPRYKVTKRGQDVALRCDPISGHVSLYWYRQALGQGPEFLTYFNYEAQQDKSGLPNDRFSAERPEGSISTLTIQRTEQRDSAMYRCASSLAGRDKDTQYFGPGTRLTVL.

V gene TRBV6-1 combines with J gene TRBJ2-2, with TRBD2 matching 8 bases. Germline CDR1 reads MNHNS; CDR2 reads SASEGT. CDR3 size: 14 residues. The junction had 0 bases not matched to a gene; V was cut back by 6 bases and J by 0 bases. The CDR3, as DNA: TGTGCCAGCAGGGGACTAGCGAACACCGGGGAGCTGTTTTTT. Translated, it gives CASRGLANTGELFF.

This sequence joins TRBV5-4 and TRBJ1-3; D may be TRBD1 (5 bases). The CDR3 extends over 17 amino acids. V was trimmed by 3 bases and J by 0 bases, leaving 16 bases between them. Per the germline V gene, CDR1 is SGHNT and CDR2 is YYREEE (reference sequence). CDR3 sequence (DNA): TGTGCCAGCAGCTCACTCGGTGGGGGGGGCTCTGGAAACACCATATATTTT. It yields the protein CASSSLGGGGSGNTIYF.

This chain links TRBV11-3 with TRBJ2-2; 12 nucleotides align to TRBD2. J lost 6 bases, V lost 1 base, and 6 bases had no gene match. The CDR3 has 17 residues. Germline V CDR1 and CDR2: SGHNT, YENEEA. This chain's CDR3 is CASSLGLAGEVPGELFF. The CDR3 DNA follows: TGTGCCAGCAGCTTAGGACTAGCGGGAGAGGTCCCCGGGGAGCTGTTTTTT.

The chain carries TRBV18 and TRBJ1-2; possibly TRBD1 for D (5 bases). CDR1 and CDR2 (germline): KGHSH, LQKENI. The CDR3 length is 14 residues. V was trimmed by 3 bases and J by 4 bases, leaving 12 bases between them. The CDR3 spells CASSPGREIYGYTF. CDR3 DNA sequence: TGTGCCAGCTCACCGGGACGGGAGATCTATGGCTACACCTTC.

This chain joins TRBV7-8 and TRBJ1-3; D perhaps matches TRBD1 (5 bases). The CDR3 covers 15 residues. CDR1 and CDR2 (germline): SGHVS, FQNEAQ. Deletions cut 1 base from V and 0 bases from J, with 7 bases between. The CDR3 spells CASSLEGSSGNTIYF. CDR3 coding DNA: TGTGCCAGCAGCTTAGAGGGGAGCTCTGGAAACACCATATATTTT.

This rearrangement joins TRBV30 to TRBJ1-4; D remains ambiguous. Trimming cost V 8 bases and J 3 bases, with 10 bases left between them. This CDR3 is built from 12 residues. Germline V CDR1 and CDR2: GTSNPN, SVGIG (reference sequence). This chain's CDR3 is CAARRANEKLFF. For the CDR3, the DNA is TGTGCCGCACGGAGGGCTAATGAAAAACTGTTTTTT.

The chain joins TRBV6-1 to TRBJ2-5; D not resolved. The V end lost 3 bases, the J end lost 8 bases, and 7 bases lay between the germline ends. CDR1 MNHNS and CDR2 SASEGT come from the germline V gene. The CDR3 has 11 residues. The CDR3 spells CASSDGNTQYF. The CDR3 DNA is TGTGCCAGCAGTGATGGCAACACCCAGTACTTC.

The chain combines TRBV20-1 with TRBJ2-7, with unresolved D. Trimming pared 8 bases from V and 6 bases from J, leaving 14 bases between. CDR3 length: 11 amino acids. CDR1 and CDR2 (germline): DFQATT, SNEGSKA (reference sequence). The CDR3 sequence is CSLAAFGEQYF. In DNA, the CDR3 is TGCAGTCTCGCGGCATTTGGCGAGCAGTACTTC.

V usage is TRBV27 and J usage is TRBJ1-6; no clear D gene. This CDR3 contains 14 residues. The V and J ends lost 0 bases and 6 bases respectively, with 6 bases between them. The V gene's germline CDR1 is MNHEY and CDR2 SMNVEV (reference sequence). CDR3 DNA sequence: TGTGCCAGCAGTTTATCTTGGAGTAATTCACCCCTCCACTTT. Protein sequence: CASSLSWSNSPLHF.

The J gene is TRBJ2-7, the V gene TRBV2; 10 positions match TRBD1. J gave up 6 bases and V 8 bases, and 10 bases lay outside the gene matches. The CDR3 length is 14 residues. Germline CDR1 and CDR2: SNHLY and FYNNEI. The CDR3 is CASGLRDRGSEQYF. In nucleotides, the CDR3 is TGTGCCAGCGGCCTTCGGGACAGGGGATCCGAGCAGTACTTC.

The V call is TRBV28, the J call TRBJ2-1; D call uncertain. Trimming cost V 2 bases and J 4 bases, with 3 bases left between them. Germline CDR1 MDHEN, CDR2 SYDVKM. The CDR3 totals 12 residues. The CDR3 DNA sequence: TGTGCCAGCAGTTTAGCTTACAATGAGCAGTTCTTC. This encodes CASSLAYNEQFF.

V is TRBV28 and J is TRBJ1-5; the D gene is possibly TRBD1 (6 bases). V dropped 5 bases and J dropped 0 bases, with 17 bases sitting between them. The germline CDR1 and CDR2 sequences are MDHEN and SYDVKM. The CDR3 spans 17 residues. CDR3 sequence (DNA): TGTGCCAGCAGTATCCCGGAGACAGGCTATAGCAATCAGCCCCAGCATTTT. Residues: CASSIPETGYSNQPQHF. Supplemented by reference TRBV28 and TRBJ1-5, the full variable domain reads DVKVTQSSRYLVKRTGEKVFLECVQDMDHENMFWYRQDPGLGLRLIYFSYDVKMKEKGDIPEGYSVSREKKERFSLILESASTNQTSMYLCASSIPETGYSNQPQHFGDGTRLSIL.

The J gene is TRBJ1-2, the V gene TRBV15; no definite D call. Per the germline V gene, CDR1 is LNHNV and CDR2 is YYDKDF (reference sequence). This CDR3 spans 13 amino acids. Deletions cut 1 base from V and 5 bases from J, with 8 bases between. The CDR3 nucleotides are TGTGCCACCAGCAGAGGAGAAATATATGGCTACACCTTC. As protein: CATSRGEIYGYTF. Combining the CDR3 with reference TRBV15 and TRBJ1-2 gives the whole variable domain DAMVIQNPRYQVTQFGKPVTLSCSQTLNHNVMYWYQQKSSQAPKLLFHYYDKDFNNEADTPDNFQSRRPNTSFCFLDIRSPGLGDTAMYLCATSRGEIYGYTFGSGTRLTVV.

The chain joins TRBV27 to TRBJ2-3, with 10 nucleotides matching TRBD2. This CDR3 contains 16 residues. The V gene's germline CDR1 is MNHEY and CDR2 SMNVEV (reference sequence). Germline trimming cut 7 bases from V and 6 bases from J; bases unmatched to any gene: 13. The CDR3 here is CASTFTVLAGLDTQYF. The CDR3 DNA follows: TGTGCCAGCACTTTTACTGTACTAGCGGGGTTGGATACGCAGTATTTT.

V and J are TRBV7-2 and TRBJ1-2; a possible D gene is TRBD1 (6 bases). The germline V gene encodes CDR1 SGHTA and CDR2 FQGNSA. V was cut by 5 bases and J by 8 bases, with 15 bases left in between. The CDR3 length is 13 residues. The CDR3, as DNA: TGTGCCAGCAGCCAGTGGGGGGCGGCCGGCTACACCTTC. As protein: CASSQWGAAGYTF.

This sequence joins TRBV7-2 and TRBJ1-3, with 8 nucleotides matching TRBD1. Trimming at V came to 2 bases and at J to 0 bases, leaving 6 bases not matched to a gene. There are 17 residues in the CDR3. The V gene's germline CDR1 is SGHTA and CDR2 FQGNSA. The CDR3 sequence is CASSLTGQGFSGNTIYF. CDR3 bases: TGTGCCAGCAGCTTAACCGGACAGGGCTTCTCTGGAAACACCATATATTTT.

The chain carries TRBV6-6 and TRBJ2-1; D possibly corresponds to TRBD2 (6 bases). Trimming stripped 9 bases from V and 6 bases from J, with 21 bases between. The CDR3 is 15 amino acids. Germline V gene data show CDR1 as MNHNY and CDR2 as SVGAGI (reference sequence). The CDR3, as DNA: TGTGCCAGTTCGACTATCCGGCGGGACGGCAATGAGCAGTTCTTC. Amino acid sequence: CASSTIRRDGNEQFF.

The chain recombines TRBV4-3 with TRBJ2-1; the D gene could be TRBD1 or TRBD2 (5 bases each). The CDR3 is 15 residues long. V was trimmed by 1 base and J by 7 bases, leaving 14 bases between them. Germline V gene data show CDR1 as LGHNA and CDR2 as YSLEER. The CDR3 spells CASSQGGEGTNEQFF. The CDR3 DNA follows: TGCGCCAGCAGCCAAGGCGGTGAGGGGACGAATGAGCAGTTCTTC.

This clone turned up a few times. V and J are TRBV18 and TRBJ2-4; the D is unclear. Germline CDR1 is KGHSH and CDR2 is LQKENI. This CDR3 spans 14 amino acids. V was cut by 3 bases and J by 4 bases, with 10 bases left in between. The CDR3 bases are TGTGCCAGCTCACCGAACGATTGGAAAAACATTCAGTACTTC. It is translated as CASSPNDWKNIQYF.

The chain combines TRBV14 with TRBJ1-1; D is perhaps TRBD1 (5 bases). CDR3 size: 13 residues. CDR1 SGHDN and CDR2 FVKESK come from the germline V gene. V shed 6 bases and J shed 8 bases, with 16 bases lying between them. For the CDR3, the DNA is TGTGCCAGCAGTGAGTCCCCCGGGGGGGAAGCTTTCTTT. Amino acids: CASSESPGGEAFF. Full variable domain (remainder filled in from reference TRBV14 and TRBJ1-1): EAGVTQFPSHSVIEKGQTVTLRCDPISGHDNLYWYRRVMGKEIKFLLHFVKESKQDESGMPNNRFLAERTGGTYSTLKVQPAELEDSGVYFCASSESPGGEAFFGQGTRLTVV.